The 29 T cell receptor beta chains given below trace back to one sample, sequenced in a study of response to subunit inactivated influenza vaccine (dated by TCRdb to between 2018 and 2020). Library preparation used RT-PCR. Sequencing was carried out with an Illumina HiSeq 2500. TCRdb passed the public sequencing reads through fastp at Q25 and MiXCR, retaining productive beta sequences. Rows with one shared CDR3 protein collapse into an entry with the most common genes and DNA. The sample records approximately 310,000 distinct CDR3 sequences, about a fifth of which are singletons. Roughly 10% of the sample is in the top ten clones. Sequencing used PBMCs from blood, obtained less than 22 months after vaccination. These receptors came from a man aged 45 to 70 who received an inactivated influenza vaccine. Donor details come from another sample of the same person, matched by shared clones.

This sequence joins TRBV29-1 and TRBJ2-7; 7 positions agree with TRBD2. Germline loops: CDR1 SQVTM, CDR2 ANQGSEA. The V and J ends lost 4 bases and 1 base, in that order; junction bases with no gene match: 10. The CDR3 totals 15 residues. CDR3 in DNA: TGCAGCGTTGCAGCGGGAAGTTCCCATTCCTACGAGCAGTACTTC. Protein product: CSVAAGSSHSYEQYF.

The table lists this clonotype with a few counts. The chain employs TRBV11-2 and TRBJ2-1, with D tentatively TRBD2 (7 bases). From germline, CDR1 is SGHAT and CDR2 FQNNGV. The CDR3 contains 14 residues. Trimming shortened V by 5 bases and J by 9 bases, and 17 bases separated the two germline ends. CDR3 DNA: TGTGCCAGCAGCACTGGGGGGGCGGCGAGTGAGCAGTTCTTC. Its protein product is CASSTGGAASEQFF.

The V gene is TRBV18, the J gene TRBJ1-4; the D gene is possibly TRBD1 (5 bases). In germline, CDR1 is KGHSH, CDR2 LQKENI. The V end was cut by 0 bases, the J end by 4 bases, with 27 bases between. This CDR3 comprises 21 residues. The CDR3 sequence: CASSPPSAQGAGVVLNEKLFF. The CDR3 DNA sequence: TGTGCCAGCTCACCACCTTCCGCGCAGGGCGCCGGAGTCGTGCTTAATGAAAAACTGTTTTTT.

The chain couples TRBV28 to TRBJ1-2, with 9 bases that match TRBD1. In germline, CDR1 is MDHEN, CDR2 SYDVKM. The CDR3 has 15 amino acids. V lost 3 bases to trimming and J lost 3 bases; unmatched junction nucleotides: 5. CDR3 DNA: TGTGCCAGCAGTTTCGCGACAGGGGGATACTATGGCTACACCTTC. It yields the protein CASSFATGGYYGYTF.

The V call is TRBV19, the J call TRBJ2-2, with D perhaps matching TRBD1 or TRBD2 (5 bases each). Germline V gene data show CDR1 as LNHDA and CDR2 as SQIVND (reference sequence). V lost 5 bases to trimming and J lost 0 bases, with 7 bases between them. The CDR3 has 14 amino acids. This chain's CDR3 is CASSEGPNTGELFF. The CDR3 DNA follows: TGTGCCAGTAGTGAGGGACCGAACACCGGGGAGCTGTTTTTT.

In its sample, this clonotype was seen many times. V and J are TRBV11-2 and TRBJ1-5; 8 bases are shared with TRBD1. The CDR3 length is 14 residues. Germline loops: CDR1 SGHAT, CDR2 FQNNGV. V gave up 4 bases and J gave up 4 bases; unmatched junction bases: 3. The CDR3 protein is CASSSGQVNQPQHF. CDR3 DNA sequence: TGTGCCAGCAGCTCGGGACAGGTGAATCAGCCCCAGCATTTT.

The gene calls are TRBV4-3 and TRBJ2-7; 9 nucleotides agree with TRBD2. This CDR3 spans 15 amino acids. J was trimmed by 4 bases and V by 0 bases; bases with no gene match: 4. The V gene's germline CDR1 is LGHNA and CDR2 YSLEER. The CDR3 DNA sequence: TGCGCCAGCAGCCAAGATAGACTAGCGGCTTACGAGCAGTACTTC. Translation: CASSQDRLAAYEQYF.

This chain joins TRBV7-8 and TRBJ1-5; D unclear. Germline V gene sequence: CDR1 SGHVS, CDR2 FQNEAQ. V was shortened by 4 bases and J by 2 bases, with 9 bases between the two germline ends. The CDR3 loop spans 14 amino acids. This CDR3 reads CASSSPVGNQPQHF. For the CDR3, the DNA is TGTGCCAGCAGCTCCCCGGTGGGCAATCAGCCCCAGCATTTT.

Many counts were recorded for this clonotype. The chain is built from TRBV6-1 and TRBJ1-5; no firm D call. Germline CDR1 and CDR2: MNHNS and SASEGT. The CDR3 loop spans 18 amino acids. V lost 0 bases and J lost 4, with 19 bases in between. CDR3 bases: TGTGCCAGCAGTGAAGCGTCCGGGGTCCGTAGCGGGAATCAGCCCCAGCATTTT. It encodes CASSEASGVRSGNQPQHF.

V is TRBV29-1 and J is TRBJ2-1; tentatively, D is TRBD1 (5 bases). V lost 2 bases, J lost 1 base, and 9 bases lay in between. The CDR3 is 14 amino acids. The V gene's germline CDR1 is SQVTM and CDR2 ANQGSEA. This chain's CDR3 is CSVEQGTSYNEQFF. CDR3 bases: TGCAGCGTTGAACAGGGAACTTCCTACAATGAGCAGTTCTTC.

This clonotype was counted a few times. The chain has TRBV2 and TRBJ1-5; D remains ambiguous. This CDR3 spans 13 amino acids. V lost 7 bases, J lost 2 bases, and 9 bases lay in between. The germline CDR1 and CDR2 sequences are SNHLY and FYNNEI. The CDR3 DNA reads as TGTGCCAGCAAGGGTTCGGGCAATCAGCCCCAGCATTTT. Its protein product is CASKGSGNQPQHF.

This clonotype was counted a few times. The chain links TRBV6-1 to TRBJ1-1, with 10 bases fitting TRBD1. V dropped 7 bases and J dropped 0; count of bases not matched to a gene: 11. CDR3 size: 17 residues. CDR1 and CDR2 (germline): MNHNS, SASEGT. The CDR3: CASTVSGTGAMNTEAFF. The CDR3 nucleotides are TGTGCCAGCACCGTCTCCGGGACAGGGGCCATGAACACTGAAGCTTTCTTT.

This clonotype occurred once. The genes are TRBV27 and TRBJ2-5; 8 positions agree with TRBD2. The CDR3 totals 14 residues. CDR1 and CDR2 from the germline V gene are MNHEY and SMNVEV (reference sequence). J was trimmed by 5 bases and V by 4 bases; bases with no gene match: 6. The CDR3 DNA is TGTGCCAGCAGTTCAATCCCTAGCGGGGAGACCCAGTACTTC. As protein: CASSSIPSGETQYF.

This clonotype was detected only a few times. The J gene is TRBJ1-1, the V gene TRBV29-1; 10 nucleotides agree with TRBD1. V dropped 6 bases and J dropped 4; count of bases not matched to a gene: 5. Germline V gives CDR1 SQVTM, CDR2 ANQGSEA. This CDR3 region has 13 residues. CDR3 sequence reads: CSVHRTGGTEAFF. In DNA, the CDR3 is TGCAGCGTCCACCGGACAGGGGGCACTGAAGCTTTCTTT.

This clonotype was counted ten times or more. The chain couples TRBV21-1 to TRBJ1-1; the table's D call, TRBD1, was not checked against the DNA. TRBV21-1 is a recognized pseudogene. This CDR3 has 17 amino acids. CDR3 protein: CASSMEDRRPMNTEAFF. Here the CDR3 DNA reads TGTGCCAGCAGCATGGAGGACAGGCGGCCCATGAACACTGAAGCTTTCTTT.

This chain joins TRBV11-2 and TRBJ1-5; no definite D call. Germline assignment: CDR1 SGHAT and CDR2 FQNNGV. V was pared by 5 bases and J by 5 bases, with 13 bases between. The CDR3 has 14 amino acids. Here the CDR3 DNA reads TGTGCCAGCAGCCACACTACGACCCATCAGCCCCAGCATTTT. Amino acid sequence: CASSHTTTHQPQHF.

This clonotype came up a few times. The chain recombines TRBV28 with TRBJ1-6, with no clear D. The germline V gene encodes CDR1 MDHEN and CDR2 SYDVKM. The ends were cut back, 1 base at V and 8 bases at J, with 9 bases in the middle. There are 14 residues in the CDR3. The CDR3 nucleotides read TGTGCCAGCAGTTTATCCGGGAGGCATTCACCCCTCCACTTT. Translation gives CASSLSGRHSPLHF.

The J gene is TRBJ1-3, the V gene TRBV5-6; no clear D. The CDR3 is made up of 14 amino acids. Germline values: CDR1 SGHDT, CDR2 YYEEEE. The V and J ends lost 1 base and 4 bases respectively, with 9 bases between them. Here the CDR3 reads CASSLSMMGNTIYF. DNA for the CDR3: TGTGCCAGCAGCTTGTCCATGATGGGAAACACCATATATTTT.

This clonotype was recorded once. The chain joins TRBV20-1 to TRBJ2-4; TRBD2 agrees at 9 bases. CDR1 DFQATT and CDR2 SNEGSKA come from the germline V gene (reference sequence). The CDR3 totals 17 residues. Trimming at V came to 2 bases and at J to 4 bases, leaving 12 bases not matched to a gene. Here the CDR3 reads CSARPGGIAGEKNIQYF. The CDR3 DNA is TGCAGTGCTAGACCCGGGGGAATAGCGGGGGAGAAAAACATTCAGTACTTC.

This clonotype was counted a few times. The CDR3 is CSAHWSGYEQYF. The CDR3 DNA follows: TGCAGTGCCCATTGGTCGGGCTACGAGCAGTACTTC. V gene TRBV20-1 combines with J gene TRBJ2-7; no clear D. The germline V and J ends were trimmed by 6 bases and 3 bases, with 12 bases remaining between them. Germline assignment: CDR1 DFQATT and CDR2 SNEGSKA (reference sequence). The CDR3 is 12 residues long.

CDR3 region: CASSGGGRRNTEAFF. The CDR3 DNA reads TGTGCCAGCAGCGGGGGGGGACGCCGGAACACTGAAGCTTTCTTT. The chain combines TRBV9 with TRBJ1-1; TRBD1 is a possible D gene (5 bases). The CDR3 is 15 residues long. Trimming took 3 bases from V and 1 from J, leaving 13 bases between them. CDR1 and CDR2 (germline): SGDLS, YYNGEE.

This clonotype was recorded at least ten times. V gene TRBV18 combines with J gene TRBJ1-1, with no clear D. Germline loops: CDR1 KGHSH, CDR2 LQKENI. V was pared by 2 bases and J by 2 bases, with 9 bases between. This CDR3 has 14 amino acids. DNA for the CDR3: TGTGCCAGCTCACCAGCGTCACGAAACACTGAAGCTTTCTTT. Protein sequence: CASSPASRNTEAFF.

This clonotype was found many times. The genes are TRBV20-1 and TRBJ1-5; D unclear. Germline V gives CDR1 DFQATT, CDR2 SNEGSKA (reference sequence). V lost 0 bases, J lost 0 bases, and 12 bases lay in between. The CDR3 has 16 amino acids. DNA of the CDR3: TGCAGTGCTAGAGATGAAACAGATTATAGCAATCAGCCCCAGCATTTT. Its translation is CSARDETDYSNQPQHF.

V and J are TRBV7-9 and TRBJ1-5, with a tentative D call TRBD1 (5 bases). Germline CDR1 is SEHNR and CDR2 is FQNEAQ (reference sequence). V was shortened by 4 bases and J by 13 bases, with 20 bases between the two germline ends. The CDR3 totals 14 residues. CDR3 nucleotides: TGTGCCAGCAGCTCTAGTGGGGGTTTTAGACGACAGCATTTT. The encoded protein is CASSSSGGFRRQHF.

The CDR3 nucleotides read TGTGCCAGCAGCTTGAATGAAGGGGGCGGGGGCTACACCTTC. This encodes CASSLNEGGGGYTF. This chain connects TRBV7-2 to TRBJ1-2; 7 bases map to TRBD1. This CDR3 has 14 amino acids. Germline CDR1 SGHTA, CDR2 FQGNSA. Germline trimming cut 3 bases from V and 8 bases from J; bases unmatched to any gene: 9.

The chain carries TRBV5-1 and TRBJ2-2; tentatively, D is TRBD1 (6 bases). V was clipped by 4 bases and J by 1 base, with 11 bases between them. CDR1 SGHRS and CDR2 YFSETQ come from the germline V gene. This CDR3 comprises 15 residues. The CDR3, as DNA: TGCGCCAGCAGCCCGTGGGGACAGAACACCGGGGAGCTGTTTTTT. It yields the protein CASSPWGQNTGELFF.

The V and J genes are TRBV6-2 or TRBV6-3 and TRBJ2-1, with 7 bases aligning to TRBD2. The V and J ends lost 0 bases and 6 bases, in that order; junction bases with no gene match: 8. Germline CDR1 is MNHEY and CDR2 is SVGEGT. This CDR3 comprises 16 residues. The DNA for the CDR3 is TGTGCCAGCAGTTACTCACTAGCGCGTCTTGTCAATGAGCAGTTCTTC. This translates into CASSYSLARLVNEQFF.

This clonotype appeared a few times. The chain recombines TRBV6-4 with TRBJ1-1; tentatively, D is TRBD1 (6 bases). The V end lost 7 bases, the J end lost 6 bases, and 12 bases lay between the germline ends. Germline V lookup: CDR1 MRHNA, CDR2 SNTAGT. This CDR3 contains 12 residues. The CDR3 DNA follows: TGTGCCAGCAACTCGAGGGGGGCTGAAGCTTTCTTT. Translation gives CASNSRGAEAFF.

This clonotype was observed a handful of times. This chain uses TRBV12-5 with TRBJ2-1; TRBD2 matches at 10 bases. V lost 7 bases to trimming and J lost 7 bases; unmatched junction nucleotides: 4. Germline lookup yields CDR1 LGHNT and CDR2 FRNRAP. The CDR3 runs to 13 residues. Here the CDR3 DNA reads TGTGCTAGTGTTTCTAGCGGGAGAAATGAGCAGTTCTTC. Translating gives CASVSSGRNEQFF.